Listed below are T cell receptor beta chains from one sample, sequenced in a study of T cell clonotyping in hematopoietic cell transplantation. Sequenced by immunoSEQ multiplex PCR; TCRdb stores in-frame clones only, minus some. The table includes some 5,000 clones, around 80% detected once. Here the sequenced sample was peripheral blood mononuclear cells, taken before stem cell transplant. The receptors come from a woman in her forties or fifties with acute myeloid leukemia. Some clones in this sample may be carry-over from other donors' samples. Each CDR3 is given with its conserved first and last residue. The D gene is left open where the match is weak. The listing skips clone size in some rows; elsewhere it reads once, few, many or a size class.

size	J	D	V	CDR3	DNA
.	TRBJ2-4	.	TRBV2	CASSESSLLAKNIQYF	TGTGCCAGCAGTGAAAGTAGCCTGCTAGCCAAAAACATTCAGTACTTC
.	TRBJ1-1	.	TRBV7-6	CASSLGGDTEAFF	TGTGCCAGCAGCCTCGGAGGGGACACTGAAGCTTTCTTT
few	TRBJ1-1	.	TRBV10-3	CATWDGNTEAFF	TGTGCCACTTGGGACGGGAACACTGAAGCTTTCTTT
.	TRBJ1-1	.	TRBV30	CAWSPPGPGGFLYTEAFF	TGTGCCTGGAGTCCACCGGGACCCGGCGGTTTCCTGTACACTGAAGCTTTCTTT
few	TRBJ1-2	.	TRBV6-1	CASSVPGRGRGGYTF	TGTGCCAGCAGCGTCCCGGGACGGGGGCGGGGGGGCTACACCTTC
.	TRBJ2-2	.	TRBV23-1	CASSHRYFPRESGGELFF	TGCGCCAGCAGTCACAGGTACTTTCCTAGAGAAAGTGGCGGGGAGCTGTTTTTT
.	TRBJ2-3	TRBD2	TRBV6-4	CASSAGLGSDTQYF	TGTGCCAGCAGTGCAGGACTAGGTTCAGATACGCAGTATTTT
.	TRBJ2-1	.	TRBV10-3	CAISESRAKNNEQFF	TGTGCCATCAGTGAGTCGAGGGCAAAGAACAATGAGCAGTTCTTC
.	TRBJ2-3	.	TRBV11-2	CASSYGTSLTDTQYF	TGTGCCAGCAGCTACGGGACCTCCTTAACAGATACGCAGTATTTT
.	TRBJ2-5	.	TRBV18	CASSPAGRVETQYF	TGTGCCAGCTCACCGGCGGGTCGGGTTGAGACCCAGTACTTC
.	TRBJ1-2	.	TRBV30	CAHGGWGYTF	TGTGCCCACGGTGGCTGGGGCTACACCTTC
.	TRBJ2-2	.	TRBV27	CASSNRPSGELFF	TGTGCCAGCAGTAACCGGCCGTCCGGGGAGCTGTTTTTT
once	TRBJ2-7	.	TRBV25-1	CASSEGPYYEQYF	TGTGCCAGCAGTGAGGGGCCTTATTACGAGCAGTACTTC
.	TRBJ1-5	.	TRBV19	CASSVVLRGSNQPQHF	TGTGCCAGTAGTGTCGTCCTAAGGGGCAGCAATCAGCCCCAGCATTTT
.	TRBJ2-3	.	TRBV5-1	CASSDDRPTDTQYF	TGCGCCAGCAGCGACGACAGGCCCACAGATACGCAGTATTTT
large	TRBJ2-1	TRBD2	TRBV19	CASSIRSGGGFNEQFF	TGTGCCAGTAGTATAAGGAGCGGGGGAGGTTTCAATGAGCAGTTCTTC
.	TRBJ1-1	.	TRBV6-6	CASLRWGQNTEAFF	TGTGCCAGCCTCCGATGGGGACAGAACACTGAAGCTTTCTTT
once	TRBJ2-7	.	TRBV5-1	CASSFGGSNPGEQYF	TGCGCCAGCAGCTTCGGAGGTAGCAACCCTGGGGAGCAGTACTTC
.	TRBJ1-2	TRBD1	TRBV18	CASSPGTGASYGYTF	TGTGCCAGCTCCCCCGGGACAGGTGCTTCCTATGGCTACACCTTC
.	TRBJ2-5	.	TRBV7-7	CASSLGAGRIQTQYF	TGTGCCAGCAGCTTAGGGGCAGGGAGGATACAGACCCAGTACTTC
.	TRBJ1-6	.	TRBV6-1	CASTSGLEDSPLHF	TGTGCCAGCACCTCAGGGTTGGAAGATTCACCCCTCCACTTT
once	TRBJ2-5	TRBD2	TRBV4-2	CASSQGTRKETQYF	TGTGCCAGCAGCCAGGGGACTAGGAAAGAGACCCAGTACTTC